The clone carrying this TCR beta chain was counted a single time. Antigen: not known. Deletions cut 10 bases from V and 4 bases from J, with 14 bases between. Germline lookup yields CDR1 LNHNV and CDR2 YYDKDF (reference sequence). The CDR3 is made up of 13 amino acids. This record comes from a study of T-cell reconstitution after alpha-beta-depleted transplantation in children. Study-level results: About two months after transplant, alpha-beta T cells reportedly came from several hundred expanded graft clones. It was newly produced T cells that mostly accounted for T-cell counts and diversity one year after transplant. Some patients' high day-60 TCRbeta diversity was attributed to recipient cells surviving conditioning.

The library targeted TCRbeta and was prepared with unique molecular identifiers. TCRdb itself ran the PCR reads through MiXCR, one entry per CDR3 protein. The sample holds hundreds of thousands of distinct CDR3 sequences, under 30% seen once. The rearrangement joins TRBV15 to TRBJ1-5; D uncertain. This receptor was obtained from a female patient aged 2-9 years who had a stem cell transplant for congenital amegakaryocytic thrombocytopenia, so the T cells may come from the graft donor. The specimen was PBMCs, mostly from graft donor cells, collected 360 days after TCRalphabeta/CD19-depleted stem cell transplant. In nucleotides, the CDR3 is TGTGCCAGCAAGCCAGGCTATAATCAGCCCCAGCATTTT. Its protein is CASKPGYNQPQHF.